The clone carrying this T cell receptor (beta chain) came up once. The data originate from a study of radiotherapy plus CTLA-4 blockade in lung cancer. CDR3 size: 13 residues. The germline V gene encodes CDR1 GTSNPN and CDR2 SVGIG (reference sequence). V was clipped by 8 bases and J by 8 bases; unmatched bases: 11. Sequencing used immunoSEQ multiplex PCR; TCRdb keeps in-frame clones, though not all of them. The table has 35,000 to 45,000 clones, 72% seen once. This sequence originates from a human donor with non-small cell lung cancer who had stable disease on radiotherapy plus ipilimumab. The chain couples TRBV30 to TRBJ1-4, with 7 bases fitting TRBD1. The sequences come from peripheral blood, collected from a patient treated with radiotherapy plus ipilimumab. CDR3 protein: CAQRLAGGEKLFF. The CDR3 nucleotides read TGTGCCCAGCGCCTGGCAGGGGGGGAAAAACTGTTTTTT.